A selection of T cell receptor beta chains follows, all from one sample in a study of cytomegalovirus exposure and HLA in healthy donors. Clones were read by immunoSEQ multiplex PCR, and TCRdb kept only the in-frame ones, dropping some. Seen here are about 180,000 clones, over 70% observed once, and the top ten hold approximately 0.55%. Sequences were obtained from PBMCs. The source of these receptors is a woman in her fifties or sixties in good health and CMV-seronegative. Both conserved end residues are part of each CDR3. D genes are given only for firm matches. Rows may omit the clone size; those that give it use once, few, many or a size class.

d_gene	v_gene	j_gene	abundance	CDR3aa	CDR3nt
.	TRBV30	TRBJ1-1	.	CAWSSFGRAGTEAFF	TGTGCCTGGAGTAGCTTTGGCAGGGCGGGGACTGAAGCTTTCTTT
TRBD2	TRBV12-5	TRBJ2-7	.	CASGLCLGAGGPQCYEQYF	TGTGCTAGTGGCCTATGCCTCGGCGCGGGAGGGCCCCAGTGCTACGAGCAGTACTTC
.	TRBV28	TRBJ1-4	.	CASSSSGGAYEKLFF	TGTGCCAGCAGTTCCTCGGGGGGGGCGTATGAAAAACTGTTTTTT
.	TRBV10-3	TRBJ1-2	.	CAISESVEVGGYTF	TGTGCCATCAGTGAGTCAGTGGAGGTGGGTGGCTACACCTTC
.	TRBV27	TRBJ2-1	.	CASSLLESSYNEQFF	TGTGCCAGCAGTTTACTGGAGAGCTCCTACAATGAGCAGTTCTTC
TRBD1	TRBV4-1	TRBJ2-7	once	CASSQVDRGYEQYF	TGCGCCAGCAGCCAAGTGGACAGGGGCTACGAGCAGTACTTC
TRBD2	TRBV30	TRBJ2-7	.	CASNSGTSGRAYEQYF	TGTGCCTCAAACTCCGGGACTAGCGGGAGGGCCTACGAGCAGTACTTC
TRBD2	TRBV4-3	TRBJ2-1	.	CASSQAGTRLYNEQFF	TGCGCCAGCAGCCAAGCCGGGACTAGGCTATACAATGAGCAGTTCTTC
TRBD2	TRBV12-5	TRBJ2-2	.	CASGLDRGRGTSGVTNTGELFF	TGTGCTAGTGGTCTCGACAGGGGGCGTGGGACTAGCGGGGTTACGAACACCGGGGAGCTGTTTTTT
.	TRBV29-1	TRBJ1-6	once	CSVQTTGNYNSPLHF	TGCAGCGTGCAGACAACAGGGAACTATAATTCACCCCTCCACTTT
TRBD1	TRBV9	TRBJ2-7	once	CASSAFTGDEQYF	TGTGCCAGCAGCGCCTTTACAGGGGACGAGCAGTACTTC
.	TRBV13	TRBJ2-1	.	CASSLAGLEQFF	TGTGCCAGCAGCTTAGCCGGACTTGAGCAGTTCTTC
.	TRBV10-2	TRBJ2-1	.	CASKTGGGRNPIKYNEQFF	TGCGCCAGCAAAACAGGGGGCGGGAGGAACCCAATAAAGTACAATGAGCAGTTCTTC
.	TRBV30	TRBJ2-5	once	CAWSGGQIQETQYF	TGTGCCTGGAGCGGCGGACAGATCCAAGAGACCCAGTACTTC
.	TRBV4-1	TRBJ1-5	.	CASSPQGQGNQPQHF	TGCGCCAGCAGCCCTCAGGGTCAGGGAAATCAGCCCCAGCATTTT
TRBD2	TRBV5-1	TRBJ2-5	.	CASSAASGRAQETQYF	TGCGCCAGCAGCGCGGCTAGCGGGAGGGCCCAAGAGACCCAGTACTTC
TRBD2	TRBV5-3	TRBJ2-7	.	CARSLMTRGAYEQYF	TGTGCCAGAAGCTTGATGACCCGGGGGGCCTACGAGCAGTACTTC
TRBD2	TRBV4-2	TRBJ2-1	.	CASTSAGTRRSEQFF	TGTGCCAGCACATCCGCCGGGACTAGAAGAAGTGAGCAGTTCTTC
TRBD2	TRBV10-3	TRBJ2-3	.	CAIAGNPSGRGDTQYF	TGTGCCATCGCCGGCAACCCGAGCGGGAGGGGGGATACGCAGTATTTT
TRBD2	TRBV10-2	TRBJ2-7	.	CASSESPSGNSYEQYF	TGCGCCAGCAGTGAGTCCCCTAGCGGGAACTCCTACGAGCAGTACTTC
.	TRBV28	TRBJ2-5	.	CASSFSGETQIETQYF	TGTGCCAGCAGTTTCAGTGGCGAGACACAAATAGAGACCCAGTACTTC
TRBD1	TRBV5-3	TRBJ2-2	.	CARTFYRTGGNTGELFF	TGTGCCAGAACCTTCTATCGGACAGGGGGTAACACCGGGGAGCTGTTTTTT
TRBD2	TRBV7-3	TRBJ2-2	.	CASSLSSGRRTGELFF	TGTGCCAGCAGCTTATCTAGCGGGAGGAGGACCGGGGAGCTGTTTTTT
TRBD1	TRBV11-1	TRBJ1-4	.	CASRPQGVDEKLFF	TGTGCCAGCAGGCCTCAGGGGGTCGATGAAAAACTGTTTTTT
.	TRBV6-1	TRBJ1-5	.	CASSSWGDSNQPQHF	TGTGCCAGCAGTTCCTGGGGGGATAGCAATCAGCCCCAGCATTTT
TRBD1	TRBV19	TRBJ1-1	.	CASSIGQGGTEAFF	TGTGCCAGTAGTATCGGGCAGGGGGGCACTGAAGCTTTCTTT
TRBD2	TRBV27	TRBJ2-3	.	CASSLWGSGGSDTQYF	TGTGCCAGCAGTTTATGGGGTAGCGGGGGTTCAGATACGCAGTATTTT
TRBD2	TRBV7-3	TRBJ2-3	.	CASSLYSGGLSDTQYF	TGTGCCAGCAGCTTGTACAGCGGGGGCCTCTCCGATACGCAGTATTTT
.	TRBV9	TRBJ2-5	.	CASSVAEFKKTQYF	TGTGCTAGCAGCGTAGCAGAATTTAAAAAGACCCAGTACTTC
TRBD2	TRBV6-5	TRBJ2-1	.	CATSSGRPSLEQFF	TGTGCCACCTCTAGCGGGAGACCTAGCCTTGAGCAGTTCTTC
.	TRBV4-1	TRBJ2-7	.	CASSQDFIRAYEQYF	TGCGCCAGCAGCCAAGATTTTATCCGCGCCTACGAGCAGTACTTC
.	TRBV13	TRBJ1-2	.	CASSLGGDLKPNYGYTF	TGTGCCAGCAGCTTAGGCGGGGATCTCAAACCTAACTATGGCTACACCTTC
TRBD2	TRBV4-1	TRBJ2-5	.	CASSYGEVGGGTETQYF	TGCGCCAGCAGCTATGGGGAAGTGGGGGGAGGGACGGAGACCCAGTACTTC
TRBD2	TRBV28	TRBJ2-1	.	CASSLGGRALNEQFF	TGTGCCAGCAGTTTAGGGGGGAGGGCCCTCAATGAGCAGTTCTTC
.	TRBV14	TRBJ2-5	.	CASSRLSLGTQYF	TGTGCCAGCAGCCGTTTATCCCTAGGGACCCAGTACTTC
.	TRBV5-1	TRBJ1-1	.	CASSSGGGGPTEAFF	TGCGCCAGCAGCTCGGGAGGTGGGGGCCCCACTGAAGCTTTCTTT
.	TRBV5-6	TRBJ1-2	.	CASSPRHGYGYTF	TGTGCCAGCAGCCCGAGGCACGGCTATGGCTACACCTTC
.	TRBV29-1	TRBJ2-2	.	CSVEQRGRGDTGELFF	TGCAGCGTTGAACAAAGGGGTAGGGGTGACACCGGGGAGCTGTTTTTT
TRBD2	TRBV5-6	TRBJ2-5	.	CASSLYRTSGGQETQYF	TGTGCCAGCAGCTTGTATCGGACTAGCGGGGGGCAAGAGACCCAGTACTTC
TRBD1	TRBV19	TRBJ2-4	.	CASSITGQAGGIQYF	TGTGCCAGTAGTATTACGGGCCAGGCAGGGGGCATTCAGTACTTC
.	TRBV11-3	TRBJ2-2	.	CASSLGGFGELFF	TGTGCCAGCAGCTTAGGAGGGTTCGGGGAGCTGTTTTTT
TRBD1	TRBV2	TRBJ2-7	.	CASRGGQGGYEQYF	TGTGCCAGCAGGGGTGGACAGGGGGGGTACGAGCAGTACTTC
.	TRBV27	TRBJ2-7	.	CASSLSIGGYEQYF	TGTGCCAGCAGTTTATCGATCGGCGGCTACGAGCAGTACTTC
.	TRBV5-4	TRBJ2-7	.	CASSSGGKSYEQYF	TGTGCCAGCAGTTCAGGGGGGAAATCTTACGAGCAGTACTTC
TRBD1	TRBV29-1	TRBJ2-5	.	CSVEGWTGGRETQYF	TGCAGCGTTGAAGGGTGGACAGGGGGTCGGGAGACCCAGTACTTC
.	TRBV5-1	TRBJ2-3	.	CASSIERNTDTQYF	TGTGCCAGCAGCATAGAGCGGAACACAGATACGCAGTATTTT
TRBD1	TRBV28	TRBJ2-5	.	CASSRHGDRALETQYF	TGTGCCAGCAGTAGGCACGGGGACAGGGCCCTGGAGACCCAGTACTTC
.	TRBV13	TRBJ2-7	.	CASSSGDSYEQYF	TGTGCCAGCAGCTCGGGAGACTCCTACGAGCAGTACTTC
.	TRBV11-2	TRBJ2-7	.	CASSFDEAVAYEQYF	TGTGCCAGCAGCTTTGACGAGGCGGTGGCCTACGAGCAGTACTTC
TRBD2	TRBV5-1	TRBJ2-5	.	CASSSDPGLQETQYF	TGCGCCAGCAGCTCTGACCCGGGACTACAAGAGACCCAGTACTTC